The 24 T cell receptor beta chains given below trace back to one sample, sequenced in a study of identical twins. MiXCR, applied by TCRdb to the 5' RACE reads, yields one record per CDR3 protein. The sample carries hundreds of thousands of distinct CDR3 sequences, approximately 6% recorded once. Sequenced material: naive T cells sorted from blood. The receptor source for this set is a man aged 18 to 35 in good health.

This clonotype was found a few times. The genes are TRBV12-3 or TRBV12-4 and TRBJ2-3; the match to TRBD2 covers 11 bases. The J segment lost 1 base and the V segment lost 10 bases, leaving 4 bases of the junction unmatched. CDR3 size: 14 residues. Written as DNA, the CDR3 is TGTGCCACCACGGGACTAGCGGGCACAGATACGCAGTATTTT. Translation: CATTGLAGTDTQYF.

V usage is TRBV7-2 and J usage is TRBJ2-5; TRBD2 agrees at 8 bases. Germline CDR1 and CDR2: SGHTA and FQGNSA. This CDR3 has 17 amino acids. Trimming at V came to 1 base and at J to 0 bases, leaving 7 bases not matched to a gene. CDR3 sequence: CASSLGVGGRNQETQYF. The CDR3 nucleotides are TGTGCCAGCAGCTTAGGGGTGGGCGGGAGGAACCAAGAGACCCAGTACTTC.

This clonotype was counted only a few times. The CDR3 loop reads CASSSGGRGNTIYF. In DNA, the CDR3 is TGTGCCAGCAGCTCCGGAGGCAGGGGGAACACCATATATTTT. The rearrangement links TRBV11-2 to TRBJ1-3; 7 bases are a match to TRBD1. Trimming removed 4 bases from V and 7 bases from J; junction bases left unmatched: 7. Germline V gene lookup returns CDR1 SGHAT and CDR2 FQNNGV. The CDR3 has 14 residues. The full variable domain, with the rest looked up from reference TRBV11-2 and TRBJ1-3, is EAGVAQSPRYKIIEKRQSVAFWCNPISGHATLYWYQQILGQGPKLLIQFQNNGVVDDSQLPKDRFSAERLKGVDSTLKIQPAKLEDSAVYLCASSSGGRGNTIYFGEGSWLTVV.

Concerning this clonotype itself: A much larger clone lies one base from this, so it may be a read error. V is TRBV7-3 and J is TRBJ2-1, with a tentative D call TRBD2 (6 bases). CDR1 and CDR2 from the germline V gene are SGHTA and FQGTGA. The length of the CDR3 is 13 residues. The CDR3 nucleotides read TGTGCCATCAGCCTGACTAGAAACGATGAGCAGTTCTTC. Encoded protein: CAISLTRNDEQFF.

A note on this clonotype: This clone may be a read error of a much larger clone one base away. The chain joins TRBV27 to TRBJ1-1, with 9 nucleotides matching TRBD1. There are 14 residues in the CDR3. Germline lookup yields CDR1 MNHEY and CDR2 SMNVEV (reference sequence). CDR3 protein: CASRGQGPYTEAYF. The CDR3 DNA reads as TGTGCCAGCAGGGGACAGGGTCCCTACACTGAAGCTTACTTT.

The chain couples TRBV4-1 to TRBJ2-1; 9 nucleotides match TRBD1. The length of the CDR3 is 18 residues. Germline V CDR1 and CDR2: MGHRA, YSYEKL. V dropped 1 base and J dropped 1; count of bases not matched to a gene: 8. The CDR3, as DNA: TGCGCCAGCAGCCAAGGACCTACAGGGGGCTTTTCCTACAATGAGCAGTTCTTC. Protein: CASSQGPTGGFSYNEQFF.

This clonotype was picked up many times. This chain joins TRBV12-3 or TRBV12-4 and TRBJ2-6, with D tentatively TRBD1 (5 bases). This CDR3 spans 14 amino acids. V was shortened by 5 bases and J by 0 bases, with 5 bases between the two germline ends. CDR3 sequence reads: CASSTGSGANVLTF. The CDR3 DNA follows: TGTGCCAGCAGTACAGGCTCTGGGGCCAACGTCCTGACTTTC.

This clonotype was detected ten times or more. The chain joins TRBV28 to TRBJ2-3, with no clear D. Trimming took off 4 bases at V and 6 bases at J, with 8 bases between the two ends. The CDR3 runs 12 residues. Looked up from germline, CDR1 is MDHEN and CDR2 is SYDVKM. The CDR3, as DNA: TGTGCCAGCAGTTCTTCCTCGGATACGCAGTATTTT. This codes for CASSSSSDTQYF. Complete variable domain (other parts from reference TRBV28 and TRBJ2-3): DVKVTQSSRYLVKRTGEKVFLECVQDMDHENMFWYRQDPGLGLRLIYFSYDVKMKEKGDIPEGYSVSREKKERFSLILESASTNQTSMYLCASSSSSDTQYFGPGTRLTVL.

This chain uses TRBV2 with TRBJ2-1; D is ambiguous. V lost 0 bases and J lost 9, with 3 bases in between. This CDR3 is 11 amino acids long. The V gene's germline CDR1 is SNHLY and CDR2 FYNNEI. CDR3 DNA sequence: TGTGCCAGCAGTGAAGCGGGTGAGCAGTTCTTC. Amino acid sequence: CASSEAGEQFF.

The V call is TRBV20-1, the J call TRBJ2-1; 11 bases line up with TRBD2. V lost 6 bases to trimming and J lost 4 bases; unmatched junction nucleotides: 11. The germline V gene encodes CDR1 DFQATT and CDR2 SNEGSKA (reference sequence). This CDR3 spans 16 amino acids. This CDR3 is CSAPPPTSGGYNEQFF. The CDR3 DNA reads as TGCAGTGCACCGCCCCCTACTAGCGGGGGATACAATGAGCAGTTCTTC.

At least ten counts were recorded for this clonotype. The chain has TRBV27 and TRBJ1-5; D unclear. Germline V gene lookup returns CDR1 MNHEY and CDR2 SMNVEV (reference sequence). The V end was cut by 8 bases, the J end by 3 bases, with 11 bases between. The CDR3 consists of 13 residues. CDR3 DNA: TGTGCCAGCTCGATAGGCCCCAATCAGCCCCAGCATTTT. Protein product: CASSIGPNQPQHF.

The V call is TRBV12-3 or TRBV12-4, the J call TRBJ2-2; 7 positions agree with TRBD1. Germline trimming cut 5 bases from V and 12 bases from J; bases unmatched to any gene: 12. The CDR3 has 14 amino acids. CDR3 sequence (DNA): TGTGCCAGCAGTCCCCTAAACCCGGGACAGAAGCTGTTTTTT. Translating gives CASSPLNPGQKLFF.

Ten or more counts support this clonotype. The gene calls are TRBV6-1 and TRBJ2-5, with D hard to call. Germline V gives CDR1 MNHNS, CDR2 SASEGT. V was pared by 2 bases and J by 5 bases, with 6 bases between. This CDR3 has 12 residues. The CDR3 sequence is CASSEIGETQYF. CDR3 coding DNA: TGTGCCAGCAGTGAAATCGGGGAGACCCAGTACTTC.

The chain uses TRBV3-1 and TRBJ1-1; D ambiguous. Trimming cost V 0 bases and J 11 bases, with 13 bases left between them. Germline CDR1 is LGHDT and CDR2 is YNNKEL (reference sequence). This CDR3 has 13 residues. The CDR3 loop is CASSQDGGSMAFF. CDR3 nucleotides: TGTGCCAGCAGCCAAGATGGCGGGTCTATGGCTTTCTTT.

The sample holds a few counts of this clonotype. V gene TRBV2 combines with J gene TRBJ2-6; TRBD1 agrees at 9 bases. In germline, CDR1 is SNHLY, CDR2 FYNNEI. J was trimmed by 4 bases and V by 3 bases; bases with no gene match: 7. CDR3 length: 17 residues. CDR3 protein: CASSEGTGLAGANVLTF. The CDR3 nucleotides read TGTGCCAGCAGTGAGGGGACAGGGTTGGCCGGGGCCAACGTCCTGACTTTC.

The chain couples TRBV10-3 to TRBJ1-5; D gene ambiguous. The CDR3 runs 14 residues. In germline, CDR1 is ENHRY, CDR2 SYGVKD. The ends were cut back, 2 bases at V and 2 bases at J, with 7 bases in the middle. The CDR3 is CAISEGIGNQPQHF. In DNA form, the CDR3 reads TGTGCCATCAGTGAGGGGATCGGCAATCAGCCCCAGCATTTT.

The chain recombines TRBV12-3 or TRBV12-4 with TRBJ2-3; D is unresolved. CDR3 length equals 15 residues. V dropped 5 bases and J dropped 6 bases, with 18 bases sitting between them. The CDR3: CASSPFLGPPDTQYF. Here the CDR3 DNA reads TGTGCCAGCAGTCCCTTCTTGGGTCCCCCGGATACGCAGTATTTT.

The chain combines TRBV11-2 with TRBJ2-1; TRBD2 aligns across 9 bases. The V and J ends lost 1 base and 6 bases, in that order; junction bases with no gene match: 4. The CDR3 contains 15 residues. Germline CDR1 SGHAT, CDR2 FQNNGV. CDR3 amino acids: CASSLGASGTNEQFF. In DNA form, the CDR3 reads TGTGCCAGCAGCTTAGGGGCTAGCGGGACCAATGAGCAGTTCTTC.

This clonotype was detected many times. The chain joins TRBV18 to TRBJ2-5; tentative D call: TRBD2 (8 bases). Germline CDR1 reads KGHSH; CDR2 reads LQKENI. V was shortened by 6 bases and J by 5 bases, with 19 bases between the two germline ends. The CDR3 covers 15 residues. This chain's CDR3 is CASSPPGRGPETQYF. As DNA, the CDR3 is TGTGCCAGCTCTCCCCCCGGGAGGGGGCCGGAGACCCAGTACTTC.

This clonotype occurred many times. The chain couples TRBV12-3 or TRBV12-4 to TRBJ2-1; D not resolved. The CDR3 loop spans 15 amino acids. The germline V and J ends were trimmed by 1 base and 3 bases, with 10 bases remaining between them. In DNA, the CDR3 is TGTGCCAGCAGTTTAGAATCGGATCTCTACAATGAGCAGTTCTTC. Translating gives CASSLESDLYNEQFF.

The chain recombines TRBV7-9 with TRBJ1-1; 7 bases fit TRBD1. The CDR3 spans 13 residues. The germline V gene encodes CDR1 SEHNR and CDR2 FQNEAQ (reference sequence). V trimming: 3 bases; J trimming: 6 bases; junction bases outside the gene matches: 4. CDR3 region: CASSFDRASEAFF. The CDR3 coding sequence is TGTGCCAGCAGCTTCGACAGGGCTTCTGAAGCTTTCTTT.

The chain is built from TRBV7-3 and TRBJ2-2, with no clear D. CDR1 is SGHTA and CDR2 is FQGTGA in the germline V gene. The CDR3 consists of 16 residues. Trimming stripped 1 base from V and 1 base from J, with 10 bases between. The CDR3 protein is CASSLNELMNTGELFF. CDR3 sequence (DNA): TGTGCCAGCAGCTTAAATGAACTAATGAACACCGGGGAGCTGTTTTTT. Filled out from reference TRBV7-3 and TRBJ2-2, the complete variable domain reads GAGVSQTPSNKVTEKGKYVELRCDPISGHTALYWYRQSLGQGPEFLIYFQGTGAADDSGLPNDRFFAVRPEGSVSTLKIQRTERGDSAVYLCASSLNELMNTGELFFGEGSRLTVL.

J is TRBJ2-2 and V is TRBV7-8, with D hard to call. The CDR3 loop spans 15 amino acids. Per germline, CDR1 SGHVS and CDR2 FQNEAQ. Trimming removed 0 bases from V and 0 bases from J, with 5 bases in between. CDR3: CASSLASANTGELFF. CDR3 DNA: TGTGCCAGCAGCTTAGCAAGCGCGAACACCGGGGAGCTGTTTTTT.

This clonotype was seen more than once but under ten times. V is TRBV3-1 and J is TRBJ2-2; the D gene is possibly TRBD2 (6 bases). The CDR3 is 16 residues long. From germline, CDR1 is LGHDT and CDR2 YNNKEL (reference sequence). Trimming cost V 4 bases and J 4 bases, with 16 bases left between them. The CDR3 DNA follows: TGTGCCAGCAGCCTCCGGCGTGGGCGGGGCACCGGGGAGCTGTTTTTT. Amino acids: CASSLRRGRGTGELFF. The full variable domain, its missing parts supplied by reference TRBV3-1 and TRBJ2-2, is DTAVSQTPKYLVTQMGNDKSIKCEQNLGHDTMYWYKQDSKKFLKIMFSYNNKELIINETVPNRFSPKSPDKAHLNLHINSLELGDSAVYFCASSLRRGRGTGELFFGEGSRLTVL.